A single sample gave rise to the 31 T cell receptor beta chains below, sequenced in a study of blood T cell repertoires in COVID-19. The method was immunoSEQ multiplex PCR; TCRdb's version includes in-frame clones alone and lacks a portion of them. The table has approximately 160,000 clones, 90% to 95% seen once. The sequencing input was peripheral blood. The source is a man aged 50 to 60 with acute or convalescent COVID-19.

V gene TRBV9 combines with J gene TRBJ2-3; 8 bases are shared with TRBD2. Trimming removed 0 bases from V and 2 bases from J; junction bases left unmatched: 17. Germline V gives CDR1 SGDLS, CDR2 YYNGEE. The CDR3 totals 20 residues. The CDR3 region is CASSVATATGGRTITDTQYF. The CDR3 DNA reads TGTGCCAGCAGCGTAGCAACAGCGACGGGCGGGAGGACTATCACAGATACGCAGTATTTT.

This chain connects TRBV28 to TRBJ2-7; D perhaps matches TRBD2 (6 bases). Per germline, CDR1 MDHEN and CDR2 SYDVKM. The CDR3 consists of 13 residues. The V end was cut by 5 bases, the J end by 0 bases, with 8 bases between. DNA for the CDR3: TGTGCCAGCAGTACCGGGGGCTCCTACGAGCAGTACTTC. Translated: CASSTGGSYEQYF. The whole variable domain, remainder taken from reference TRBV28 and TRBJ2-7, is DVKVTQSSRYLVKRTGEKVFLECVQDMDHENMFWYRQDPGLGLRLIYFSYDVKMKEKGDIPEGYSVSREKKERFSLILESASTNQTSMYLCASSTGGSYEQYFGPGTRLTVT.

The gene calls are TRBV7-9 and TRBJ2-2; 7 positions match TRBD2. The CDR3 is 16 residues long. CDR1 and CDR2 from the germline V gene are SEHNR and FQNEAQ (reference sequence). Losses at the gene ends were 2 bases for V and 3 bases for J; bases not matched to a gene: 6. The CDR3 DNA sequence: TGTGCCAGCAGCTTAAGGGCAGGGAGGGACACCGGGGAGCTGTTTTTT. Encoded protein: CASSLRAGRDTGELFF.

In this sample, this clone turned up a few times. This sequence joins TRBV27 and TRBJ2-1, with 15 nucleotides matching TRBD2. CDR3 length equals 15 residues. Germline CDR1 is MNHEY and CDR2 is SMNVEV (reference sequence). V was clipped by 6 bases and J by 8 bases; unmatched bases: 5. CDR3 DNA sequence: TGTGCCAGCAGGCGGACTAGCGGGAGGGGCTATGAGCAGTTCTTC. This gives the protein CASRRTSGRGYEQFF.

This clone has only one observation. The chain recombines TRBV9 with TRBJ2-7; 14 bases match TRBD2. The length of the CDR3 is 20 residues. J gave up 0 bases and V 4 bases, and 15 bases lay outside the gene matches. Germline loops: CDR1 SGDLS, CDR2 YYNGEE. The CDR3 DNA follows: TGTGCCAGCAGCCCAGGGGGGACTAGCGGGAGTAAGGGCCGCTCCTACGAGCAGTACTTC. It specifies CASSPGGTSGSKGRSYEQYF.

The chain combines TRBV5-3 with TRBJ1-4; a possible D gene is TRBD1 (6 bases). TRBV5-3 is flagged as an ORF with uncertain function. The V gene lost 2 bases and the J gene lost 3 bases, with 8 bases spanning the gap. The CDR3 has 14 amino acids. The CDR3 sequence is CARSFAGANEKLFF. The DNA of the CDR3 is TGTGCCAGAAGCTTCGCAGGGGCTAATGAAAAACTGTTTTTT.

This chain connects TRBV7-6 to TRBJ2-1, with 9 bases aligning to TRBD2. Trimming removed 3 bases from V and 4 bases from J; junction bases left unmatched: 4. Germline values: CDR1 SGHVS, CDR2 FNYEAQ. The CDR3 is made up of 15 amino acids. The CDR3 is CASSFGAGGYNEQFF. The CDR3 DNA reads TGTGCCAGCAGCTTTGGGGCGGGGGGGTACAATGAGCAGTTCTTC.

This sequence joins TRBV19 and TRBJ2-2; D possibly corresponds to TRBD2 (6 bases). V dropped 6 bases and J dropped 4 bases, with 12 bases sitting between them. Germline CDR1 is LNHDA and CDR2 is SQIVND (reference sequence). This CDR3 is built from 14 residues. The CDR3 sequence: CASRDAGTTGELFF. In DNA form, the CDR3 reads TGTGCCAGTAGGGACGCGGGAACCACCGGGGAGCTGTTTTTT.

The table lists this clone with a count of one. The sample holds other DNA sequences that translate to the same CDR3. The genes are TRBV18 and TRBJ2-3, with D uncertain. The germline V and J ends were trimmed by 2 bases and 2 bases, with 5 bases remaining between them. Germline loops: CDR1 KGHSH, CDR2 LQKENI. The CDR3 contains 13 residues. The CDR3 DNA is TGTGCCAGCTCACCATCCCTCACAGATACGCAGTATTTT. This translates into CASSPSLTDTQYF.

The J gene is TRBJ1-5, the V gene TRBV6-2 or TRBV6-3, with 8 bases fitting TRBD1. Germline V gene sequence: CDR1 MNHEY, CDR2 SVGEGT. This CDR3 spans 16 amino acids. The V segment lost 4 bases and the J segment 7 bases; nucleotides outside the gene matches: 12. CDR3 DNA: TGTGCCAGCAGTTCCTCAGACAGGGGACCGGGACAGCCCCAGCATTTT. Its translation is CASSSSDRGPGQPQHF.

V usage is TRBV5-1 and J usage is TRBJ2-3; maybe TRBD2 (5 bases). V was shortened by 1 base and J by 0 bases, with 15 bases between the two germline ends. The CDR3 extends over 17 amino acids. CDR1 and CDR2 (germline): SGHRS, YFSETQ. The CDR3, as DNA: TGCGCCAGCAGCTTGAGACGGGGTCCGCAAAGCACAGATACGCAGTATTTT. The encoded protein is CASSLRRGPQSTDTQYF.

The genes are TRBV7-2 and TRBJ2-7; 10 bases are a match to TRBD2. CDR1 SGHTA and CDR2 FQGNSA come from the germline V gene. J lost 4 bases, V lost 5 bases, and 11 bases had no gene match. This CDR3 contains 16 residues. Here the CDR3 reads CASSSSSGRGYYEQYF. The CDR3 nucleotides read TGTGCCAGCAGCAGTTCTAGCGGGAGAGGTTATTACGAGCAGTACTTC.

The chain uses TRBV5-4 and TRBJ1-1, with D possibly TRBD1 on 5 matching bases. Between the trimmed V and J ends, which lost 4 bases and 4 bases, there was a span of 11 bases. From germline, CDR1 is SGHNT and CDR2 YYREEE (reference sequence). The CDR3 extends over 13 amino acids. CDR3: CASSLERGTEAFF. As DNA, the CDR3 is TGTGCCAGCAGCCTTGAAAGGGGCACTGAAGCTTTCTTT. Full variable domain (missing parts from reference TRBV5-4 and TRBJ1-1): ETGVTQSPTHLIKTRGQQVTLRCSSQSGHNTVSWYQQALGQGPQFIFQYYREEENGRGNFPPRFSGLQFPNYSSELNVNALELDDSALYLCASSLERGTEAFFGQGTRLTVV.

The chain employs TRBV7-2 and TRBJ2-5; 11 bases line up with TRBD2. CDR3 length: 15 amino acids. The V gene's germline CDR1 is SGHTA and CDR2 FQGNSA. V gave up 6 bases and J gave up 1 base; unmatched junction bases: 4. CDR3 sequence (DNA): TGTGCCAGCAGGGTAGCGGGGGGGCCCCAAGAGACCCAGTACTTC. Its protein product is CASRVAGGPQETQYF.

The V gene is TRBV4-1, the J gene TRBJ2-3; D unclear. Per the germline V gene, CDR1 is MGHRA and CDR2 is YSYEKL. The ends were cut back, 0 bases at V and 3 bases at J, with 4 bases in the middle. This CDR3 spans 13 amino acids. The CDR3 region is CASSQESTDTQYF. The CDR3 DNA reads TGCGCCAGCAGCCAAGAATCTACAGATACGCAGTATTTT.

J is TRBJ2-1 and V is TRBV6-2 or TRBV6-3, with 8 nucleotides matching TRBD2. CDR1 and CDR2 from the germline V gene are MNHEY and SVGEGT. J gave up 5 bases and V 6 bases, and 6 bases lay outside the gene matches. The CDR3 is made up of 14 amino acids. In DNA, the CDR3 is TGTGCCAGCAGCGGGGGGGAGGTCAACAATGAGCAGTTCTTC. Amino acids: CASSGGEVNNEQFF.

V and J are TRBV5-1 and TRBJ1-6, with a possible D match to TRBD1 (6 bases). V was shortened by 4 bases and J by 2 bases, with 10 bases between the two germline ends. Germline CDR1 SGHRS, CDR2 YFSETQ. This CDR3 spans 15 amino acids. CDR3 DNA sequence: TGCGCCAGCAGCATACAGGGAGCCTATAATTCACCCCTCCACTTT. It yields the protein CASSIQGAYNSPLHF. Filled out from reference TRBV5-1 and TRBJ1-6, the complete variable domain reads KAGVTQTPRYLIKTRGQQVTLSCSPISGHRSVSWYQQTPGQGLQFLFEYFSETQRNKGNFPGRFSGRQFSNSRSEMNVSTLELGDSALYLCASSIQGAYNSPLHFGNGTRLTVT.

This chain connects TRBV6-5 to TRBJ1-1; a weak D match, TRBD1 (6 bases). CDR1 is MNHEY, CDR2 SVGAGI, per germline. CDR3 length: 14 amino acids. V lost 7 bases, J lost 2 bases, and 14 bases lay in between. This chain's CDR3 is CASTAGGANTEAFF. CDR3 DNA sequence: TGTGCCAGCACCGCGGGGGGGGCTAACACTGAAGCTTTCTTT.

The chain employs TRBV5-1 and TRBJ2-7; tentatively, D is TRBD2 (7 bases). CDR1 is SGHRS and CDR2 is YFSETQ in the germline V gene. Trimming removed 4 bases at V and 8 bases at J, with 16 bases between. The CDR3 has 13 residues. DNA for the CDR3: TGCGCCAGCAGCGTGGGGGAGGGGGATAAGCAGTACTTC. Protein: CASSVGEGDKQYF. The complete variable domain, with remaining parts taken from reference TRBV5-1 and TRBJ2-7, reads KAGVTQTPRYLIKTRGQQVTLSCSPISGHRSVSWYQQTPGQGLQFLFEYFSETQRNKGNFPGRFSGRQFSNSRSEMNVSTLELGDSALYLCASSVGEGDKQYFGPGTRLTVT.

The chain couples TRBV11-3 to TRBJ2-5, with a tentative D call TRBD2 (5 bases). Germline V lookup: CDR1 SGHNT, CDR2 YENEEA. Trimming took off 3 bases at V and 4 bases at J, with 6 bases between the two ends. The CDR3 covers 12 residues. The CDR3 DNA reads TGTGCCAGCAGCTTTCGGGGAGAGACCCAGTACTTC. Protein: CASSFRGETQYF.

J is TRBJ1-1 and V is TRBV2; no definite D call. Per germline, CDR1 SNHLY and CDR2 FYNNEI. CDR3 size: 14 residues. V lost 7 bases, J lost 3 bases, and 15 bases lay in between. The CDR3 spells CASTVSRQHTEAFF. DNA of the CDR3: TGTGCCAGCACTGTATCGCGGCAGCACACTGAAGCTTTCTTT.

This clone was counted between two and nine times. The rearrangement joins TRBV6-1 to TRBJ1-1; 8 bases fit TRBD1. The V gene end was trimmed by 3 bases and the J gene end by 6 bases; junction bases not matched to a gene: 12. This CDR3 region has 16 residues. The germline V gene has CDR1 MNHNS and CDR2 SASEGT. As DNA, the CDR3 is TGTGCCAGCAGTGAGAAACCGGGACAGGCTGGCGCTGAAGCTTTCTTT. Amino acids: CASSEKPGQAGAEAFF.

The V and J genes are TRBV29-1 and TRBJ2-5; TRBD2 matches at 11 bases. J was trimmed by 7 bases and V by 6 bases; bases with no gene match: 10. The CDR3 loop spans 14 amino acids. From germline, CDR1 is SQVTM and CDR2 ANQGSEA. The CDR3 spells CSVASGRPRGTQYF. The CDR3 region has the DNA TGCAGCGTAGCTAGCGGGAGGCCCCGGGGGACCCAGTACTTC.

V is TRBV6-6 and J is TRBJ2-1; TRBD2 agrees at 9 bases. V trimming: 6 bases; J trimming: 6 bases; junction bases outside the gene matches: 3. Germline CDR1 MNHNY, CDR2 SVGAGI (reference sequence). The CDR3 contains 13 residues. The CDR3 DNA follows: TGTGCCAGCAGGGCGGGGGGGGGCAATGAGCAGTTCTTC. This sequence encodes CASRAGGGNEQFF.

This chain joins TRBV6-6 and TRBJ1-3; D uncertain. The V end was cut by 6 bases, the J end by 2 bases, with 17 bases between. Per germline, CDR1 MNHNY and CDR2 SVGAGI (reference sequence). This CDR3 has 16 amino acids. This CDR3 is CASSYDDGDTGNTIYF. In DNA, the CDR3 is TGTGCCAGCAGCTACGACGACGGGGATACTGGAAACACCATATATTTT.

This clone has only one observation. The chain is built from TRBV6-4 and TRBJ2-3; 7 bases align to TRBD2. Trimming at V came to 5 bases and at J to 2 bases, leaving 7 bases not matched to a gene. Per germline, CDR1 MRHNA and CDR2 SNTAGT. The CDR3 sequence is 15 residues long. Here the CDR3 reads CASSRSGLYTDTQYF. CDR3 coding DNA: TGTGCCAGCAGTCGTAGCGGGTTATACACAGATACGCAGTATTTT.

The count of this clone is one. The chain recombines TRBV9 with TRBJ1-4; no reliable D call. The CDR3 loop spans 21 amino acids. Deletions cut 0 bases from V and 0 bases from J, with 24 bases between. Germline V CDR1 and CDR2: SGDLS, YYNGEE. The CDR3 DNA is TGTGCCAGCAGCGTAGATGGTTACGCTCCGATAGTTCCCTCAACTAATGAAAAACTGTTTTTT. Encoded protein: CASSVDGYAPIVPSTNEKLFF.

This chain uses TRBV4-1 with TRBJ2-1, with 7 bases identical to TRBD2. Losses at the gene ends were 2 bases for V and 7 bases for J; bases not matched to a gene: 17. Germline CDR1 is MGHRA and CDR2 is YSYEKL. CDR3 size: 18 residues. As DNA, the CDR3 is TGCGCCAGCAGCCAATCCGGGTTCAGCGGGACCTTCGGGAATGAGCAGTTCTTC. This sequence encodes CASSQSGFSGTFGNEQFF.

The rearrangement joins TRBV7-8 to TRBJ2-1, with 7 positions matching TRBD2. V trimming: 5 bases; J trimming: 2 bases; junction bases outside the gene matches: 6. CDR1 is SGHVS, CDR2 FQNEAQ, per germline. The CDR3 is 15 amino acids. The CDR3: CASSPISGAYNEQFF. CDR3 DNA: TGTGCCAGCAGCCCTATAAGCGGGGCCTACAATGAGCAGTTCTTC.

The CDR3 here is CATSTAYQETQYF. CDR3 bases: TGTGCCACCTCGACAGCCTACCAAGAGACCCAGTACTTC. The chain recombines TRBV24-1 with TRBJ2-5, with a possible D match to TRBD1 (5 bases). This CDR3 spans 13 amino acids. V lost 9 bases and J 0 bases, leaving 10 bases between the germline ends. Germline V gene lookup returns CDR1 KGHDR and CDR2 SFDVKD.

The genes are TRBV19 and TRBJ2-5; 11 bases are a match to TRBD1. The trim removed 4 bases at V and 7 bases at J, leaving 8 bases unmatched. The CDR3 runs to 15 residues. From germline, CDR1 is LNHDA and CDR2 SQIVND (reference sequence). CDR3 coding DNA: TGTGCCAGTAGTACTCCGGGACAGGGGGGGCCGACCCAGTACTTC. This encodes CASSTPGQGGPTQYF. Combining the CDR3 with reference TRBV19 and TRBJ2-5 gives the whole variable domain DGGITQSPKYLFRKEGQNVTLSCEQNLNHDAMYWYRQDPGQGLRLIYYSQIVNDFQKGDIAEGYSVSREKKESFPLTVTSAQKNPTAFYLCASSTPGQGGPTQYFGPGTRLLVL.